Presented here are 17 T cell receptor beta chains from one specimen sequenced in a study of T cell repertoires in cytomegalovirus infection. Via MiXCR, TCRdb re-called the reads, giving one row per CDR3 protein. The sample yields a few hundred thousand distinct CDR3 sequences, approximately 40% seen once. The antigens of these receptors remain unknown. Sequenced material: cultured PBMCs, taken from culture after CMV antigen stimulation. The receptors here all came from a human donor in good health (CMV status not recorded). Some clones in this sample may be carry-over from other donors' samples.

The CDR3 reads CASSFSGPGTNEQFF. CDR3 DNA: TGTGCCAGCAGCTTCTCGGGCCCGGGCACCAATGAGCAGTTCTTC. The chain couples TRBV7-9 to TRBJ2-1, with D unclear. In germline, CDR1 is SEHNR, CDR2 FQNEAQ (reference sequence). The CDR3 covers 15 residues. The ends were cut back, 3 bases at V and 6 bases at J, with 15 bases in the middle.

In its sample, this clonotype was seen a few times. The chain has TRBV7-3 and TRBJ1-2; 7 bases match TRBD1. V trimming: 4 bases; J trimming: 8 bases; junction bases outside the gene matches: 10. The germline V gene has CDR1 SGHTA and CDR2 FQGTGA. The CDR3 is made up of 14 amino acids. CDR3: CASSSNDRVFGYTF. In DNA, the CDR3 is TGTGCCAGCAGCTCTAACGACAGGGTCTTCGGCTACACCTTC.

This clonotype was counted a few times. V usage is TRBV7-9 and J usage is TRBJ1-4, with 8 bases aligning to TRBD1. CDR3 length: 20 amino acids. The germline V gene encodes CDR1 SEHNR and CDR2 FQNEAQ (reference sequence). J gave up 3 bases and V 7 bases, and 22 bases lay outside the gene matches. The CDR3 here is CASTLGSGTGDTQANEKLFF. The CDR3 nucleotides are TGTGCCAGCACCCTCGGATCCGGGACAGGAGACACCCAAGCTAATGAAAAACTGTTTTTT.

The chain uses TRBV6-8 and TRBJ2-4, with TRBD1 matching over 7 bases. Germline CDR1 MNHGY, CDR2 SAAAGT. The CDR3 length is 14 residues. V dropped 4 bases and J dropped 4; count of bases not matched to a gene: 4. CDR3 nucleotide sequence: TGTGCCAGCAGTTTAGGGGGCCATAAAAACATTCAGTACTTC. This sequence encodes CASSLGGHKNIQYF.

The CDR3 region is CASSDSSMNTEAFF. The CDR3 region has the DNA TGTGCCAGCAGTGACTCGAGCATGAACACTGAAGCTTTCTTT. The chain joins TRBV6-4 to TRBJ1-1, with D hard to call. Germline V lookup: CDR1 MRHNA, CDR2 SNTAGT. This CDR3 has 14 residues. Trimming shortened V by 0 bases and J by 0 bases, and 5 bases separated the two germline ends.

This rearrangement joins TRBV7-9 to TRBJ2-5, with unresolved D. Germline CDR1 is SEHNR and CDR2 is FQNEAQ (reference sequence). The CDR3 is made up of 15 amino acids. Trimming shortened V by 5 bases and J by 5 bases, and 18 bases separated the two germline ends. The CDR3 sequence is CASSPRLSAWETQYF. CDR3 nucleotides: TGTGCCAGCAGCCCCAGGCTTTCGGCCTGGGAGACCCAGTACTTC.

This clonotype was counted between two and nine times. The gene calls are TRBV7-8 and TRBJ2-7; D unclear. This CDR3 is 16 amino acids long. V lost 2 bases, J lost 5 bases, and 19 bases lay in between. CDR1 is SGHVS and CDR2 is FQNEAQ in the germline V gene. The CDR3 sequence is CASSLIFPKRPNEQYF. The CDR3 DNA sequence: TGTGCCAGCAGCTTAATCTTCCCGAAGCGTCCGAACGAGCAGTACTTC.

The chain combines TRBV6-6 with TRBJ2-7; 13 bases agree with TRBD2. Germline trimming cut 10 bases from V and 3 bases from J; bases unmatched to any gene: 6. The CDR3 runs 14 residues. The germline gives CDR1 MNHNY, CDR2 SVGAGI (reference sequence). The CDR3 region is CATGLAGVFYEQYF. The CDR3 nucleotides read TGTGCCACCGGACTAGCGGGAGTGTTCTACGAGCAGTACTTC.

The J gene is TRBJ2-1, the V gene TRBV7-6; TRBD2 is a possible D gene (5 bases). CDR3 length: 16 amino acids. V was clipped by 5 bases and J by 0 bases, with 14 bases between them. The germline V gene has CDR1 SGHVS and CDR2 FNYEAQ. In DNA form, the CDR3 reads TGTGCCAGCAGCCCTCAGGCGGGTAGCTCCTACAATGAGCAGTTCTTC. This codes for CASSPQAGSSYNEQFF.

In DNA form, the CDR3 reads TGTGCCAGCAGGAGCGGCGCAGGCTACACCTTC. Translation: CASRSGAGYTF. The J gene is TRBJ1-2, the V gene TRBV6-1, with unresolved D. V shed 6 bases and J shed 8 bases, with 10 bases lying between them. The CDR3 has 11 residues. Germline CDR1 is MNHNS and CDR2 is SASEGT.

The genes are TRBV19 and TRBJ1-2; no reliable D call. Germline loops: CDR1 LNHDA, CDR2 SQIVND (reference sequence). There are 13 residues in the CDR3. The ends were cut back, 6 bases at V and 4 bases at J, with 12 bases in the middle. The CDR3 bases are TGTGCCAGTAGGCCGGCTTACGGCTATGGCTACACCTTC. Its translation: CASRPAYGYGYTF.

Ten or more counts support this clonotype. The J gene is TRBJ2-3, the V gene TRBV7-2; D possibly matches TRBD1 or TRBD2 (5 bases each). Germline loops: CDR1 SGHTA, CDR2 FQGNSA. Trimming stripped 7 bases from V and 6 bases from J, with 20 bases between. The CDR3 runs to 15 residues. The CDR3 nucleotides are TGTGCCAGCACCCCCCGGGATAAGGGGTGGGATACGCAGTATTTT. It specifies CASTPRDKGWDTQYF.

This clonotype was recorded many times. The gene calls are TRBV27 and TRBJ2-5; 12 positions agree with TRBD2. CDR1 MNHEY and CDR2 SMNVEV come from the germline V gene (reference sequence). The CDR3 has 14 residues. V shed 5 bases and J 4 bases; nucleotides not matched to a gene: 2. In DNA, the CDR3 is TGTGCCAGCAGTCTACTAGCGGGAGGAGAGACCCAGTACTTC. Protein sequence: CASSLLAGGETQYF.

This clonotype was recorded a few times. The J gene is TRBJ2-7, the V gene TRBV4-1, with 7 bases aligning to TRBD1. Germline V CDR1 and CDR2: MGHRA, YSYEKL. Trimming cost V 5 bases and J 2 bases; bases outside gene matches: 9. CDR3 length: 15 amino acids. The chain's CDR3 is CASSTPGQSPYEQYF. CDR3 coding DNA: TGCGCCAGCAGCACCCCGGGACAGTCTCCCTACGAGCAGTACTTC.

Here the CDR3 DNA reads TGTGCCAGCAGTTACTCGAGGGACAGTTTCCTCCACTTT. Protein: CASSYSRDSFLHF. V gene TRBV6-5 combines with J gene TRBJ1-6; the match to TRBD1 covers 7 bases. The trim removed 0 bases at V and 15 bases at J, leaving 5 bases unmatched. Germline V gene data show CDR1 as MNHEY and CDR2 as SVGAGI. The CDR3 is 13 amino acids.

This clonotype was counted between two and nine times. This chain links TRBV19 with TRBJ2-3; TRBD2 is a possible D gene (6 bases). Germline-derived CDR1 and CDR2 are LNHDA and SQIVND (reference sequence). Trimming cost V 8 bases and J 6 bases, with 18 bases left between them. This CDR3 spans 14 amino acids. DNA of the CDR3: TGTGCCAGTGCCCGTGGGACTGGGGCGGATACGCAGTATTTT. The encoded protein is CASARGTGADTQYF.

CDR3 nucleotides: TGTGCCAGCAGCTTTAAGCGGGGCCCCACAGATACGCAGTATTTT. This encodes CASSFKRGPTDTQYF. This chain joins TRBV7-6 and TRBJ2-3; 7 nucleotides match TRBD2. This CDR3 is built from 15 residues. Trimming cost V 3 bases and J 2 bases; bases outside gene matches: 5. Germline V lookup: CDR1 SGHVS, CDR2 FNYEAQ.